These 27 T cell receptor beta chains came from one sample sequenced in a study of blood T cell repertoires in COVID-19. The data were produced by immunoSEQ multiplex PCR, yet TCRdb's version contains in-frame clones alone and is incomplete. The sample consists of about 150,000 clones, approximately 83% of them appearing once. Sample: PBMCs or T cells enriched from blood (not recorded which). These receptors were obtained from a man aged 70-80 years who had been exposed to COVID-19.

The chain joins TRBV28 to TRBJ1-3; 7 nucleotides agree with TRBD1. Germline V gene data show CDR1 as MDHEN and CDR2 as SYDVKM. With 11 bases clipped from V and 4 bases from J, the junction kept 14 bases outside the gene matches. The CDR3 is made up of 15 amino acids. CDR3 sequence reads: CASKGASVEGNTIYF. In DNA, the CDR3 is TGTGCCTCCAAGGGGGCCTCGGTGGAAGGAAACACCATATATTTT.

The sample holds a few counts of this clone. The chain has TRBV6-1 and TRBJ1-1, with D possibly matching TRBD1 (6 bases). V was pared by 2 bases and J by 7 bases, with 11 bases between. The CDR3 sequence is 13 residues long. Per germline, CDR1 MNHNS and CDR2 SASEGT. Here the CDR3 reads CASSETRTVEAFF. The CDR3 nucleotides are TGTGCCAGCAGTGAAACACGGACAGTTGAAGCTTTCTTT.

The V gene is TRBV6-2 or TRBV6-3, the J gene TRBJ2-7; 7 bases are a match to TRBD1. The CDR3 consists of 14 residues. The ends lost 4 bases at V and 5 bases at J; junction bases unmatched: 8. From germline, CDR1 is MNHEY and CDR2 SVGEGT. CDR3 region: CASSFSGQVNEQYF. The CDR3 DNA reads as TGTGCCAGCAGTTTTTCTGGACAGGTAAACGAGCAGTACTTC.

The rearrangement joins TRBV19 to TRBJ2-3, with 9 positions matching TRBD2. The germline gives CDR1 LNHDA, CDR2 SQIVND (reference sequence). Germline trimming cut 7 bases from V and 1 base from J; bases unmatched to any gene: 6. CDR3 length: 15 amino acids. CDR3 sequence: CASTEAGGGTDTQYF. The DNA of the CDR3 is TGTGCCAGTACCGAAGCGGGAGGTGGCACAGATACGCAGTATTTT.

This sequence joins TRBV7-9 and TRBJ1-5; 7 nucleotides match TRBD1. The CDR3 has 18 residues. Per germline, CDR1 SEHNR and CDR2 FQNEAQ (reference sequence). Unmatched junction bases numbered 11, after V lost 3 bases and J lost 0 bases. The DNA of the CDR3 is TGTGCCAGCAGCTTGGACGGGACAGATAAATATAGCAATCAGCCCCAGCATTTT. Its translation is CASSLDGTDKYSNQPQHF.

The V gene is TRBV5-6, the J gene TRBJ2-7, with TRBD1 matching 11 bases. From germline, CDR1 is SGHDT and CDR2 YYEEEE. There are 16 residues in the CDR3. After removal of 0 bases from V and 3 bases from J, the junction contained 5 bases not matched to a gene. CDR3 coding DNA: TGTGCCAGCAGCTTGGGAGGACAGGGGGCAATCTACGAGCAGTACTTC. This gives the protein CASSLGGQGAIYEQYF.

This rearrangement joins TRBV9 to TRBJ2-3, with 7 positions matching TRBD1. J gave up 3 bases and V 7 bases, and 2 bases lay outside the gene matches. The V gene's germline CDR1 is SGDLS and CDR2 YYNGEE. This CDR3 has 12 amino acids. In nucleotides, the CDR3 is TGTGCCAGCCGACAGGGTACAGATACGCAGTATTTT. Its translation: CASRQGTDTQYF.

The V call is TRBV7-2, the J call TRBJ2-4, with D possibly matching TRBD1 (6 bases). V lost 5 bases to trimming and J lost 7 bases, with 18 bases between them. The CDR3 covers 15 residues. Per germline, CDR1 SGHTA and CDR2 FQGNSA. The CDR3 sequence: CASSRTRDTGNIQYF. The CDR3 DNA is TGTGCCAGCAGCCGGACCCGGGACACAGGGAACATTCAGTACTTC.

This chain uses TRBV7-9 with TRBJ1-1; TRBD1 matches at 8 bases. V lost 6 bases, J lost 5 bases, and 5 bases stayed unmatched. The length of the CDR3 is 13 residues. Per germline, CDR1 SEHNR and CDR2 FQNEAQ (reference sequence). The CDR3 region is CASSRGQGTEAFF. The CDR3 DNA sequence: TGTGCCAGCAGTCGAGGACAGGGTACTGAAGCTTTCTTT.

The chain recombines TRBV3-1 (or the pseudogene TRBV3-2) with TRBJ2-5; no definite D call. V was clipped by 4 bases and J by 7 bases, with 16 bases between them. Germline assignment: CDR1 LGHDT and CDR2 YNNKEL (reference sequence). The CDR3 has 14 amino acids. CDR3 bases: TGTGCCAGCAGCCCGAACGAGGCGCCCCGGACCCAGTACTTC. Translating it yields CASSPNEAPRTQYF.

V gene TRBV9 combines with J gene TRBJ2-5; the D gene is possibly TRBD2 (6 bases). V lost 0 bases to trimming and J lost 5 bases, with 8 bases between them. The CDR3 length is 13 residues. Germline loops: CDR1 SGDLS, CDR2 YYNGEE. The CDR3 loop is CASSVAGRETQYF. The CDR3 nucleotides are TGTGCCAGCAGCGTAGCGGGGAGGGAGACCCAGTACTTC. The variable domain in full, completed from reference TRBV9 and TRBJ2-5, reads DSGVTQTPKHLITATGQRVTLRCSPRSGDLSVYWYQQSLDQGLQFLIQYYNGEERAKGNILERFSAQQFPDLHSELNLSSLELGDSALYFCASSVAGRETQYFGPGTRLLVL.

The chain joins TRBV11-2 to TRBJ2-3; D is possibly TRBD2 (5 bases). Germline V gene sequence: CDR1 SGHAT, CDR2 FQNNGV. CDR3 length: 15 amino acids. The germline V and J ends were trimmed by 1 base and 9 bases, with 17 bases remaining between them. The CDR3 DNA reads as TGTGCCAGCAGCTTAGGGCCCCTACTAGTTTCCACGCAGTATTTT. This gives the protein CASSLGPLLVSTQYF.

The CDR3 region is CASSHRESTYEQYF. The CDR3 nucleotides read TGTGCCAGCAGCCATCGTGAGTCGACCTACGAGCAGTACTTC. The rearrangement joins TRBV13 to TRBJ2-7; D is undetermined. V was shortened by 5 bases and J by 2 bases, with 13 bases between the two germline ends. The germline CDR1 and CDR2 sequences are PRHDT and FYEKMQ (reference sequence). The CDR3 has 14 residues.

This chain links TRBV7-2 with TRBJ2-3; maybe TRBD1 (5 bases). V lost 5 bases and J lost 2, with 11 bases in between. The CDR3 extends over 14 amino acids. Germline CDR1 is SGHTA and CDR2 is FQGNSA. CDR3 sequence: CASSLRQTTDTQYF. The CDR3 DNA reads as TGTGCCAGCAGCCTCAGACAGACCACAGATACGCAGTATTTT.

The V call is TRBV19, the J call TRBJ2-1; TRBD2 matches at 7 bases. V was clipped by 7 bases and J by 8 bases; unmatched bases: 11. Germline V CDR1 and CDR2: LNHDA, SQIVND (reference sequence). CDR3 length: 14 amino acids. The CDR3 nucleotides are TGTGCCAGTACCCCTCCCGGGAGGCCCCATGAGCAGTTCTTC. It encodes CASTPPGRPHEQFF.

The rearrangement uses TRBV4-3 and TRBJ1-4, with D maybe TRBD1 (5 bases). There are 17 residues in the CDR3. Germline assignment: CDR1 LGHNA and CDR2 YSLEER. The V end lost 0 bases, the J end lost 3 bases, and 14 bases lay between the germline ends. The CDR3 loop reads CASSQDLAGGANEKLFF. Here the CDR3 DNA reads TGCGCCAGCAGCCAAGATTTGGCGGGAGGGGCTAATGAAAAACTGTTTTTT.

The gene calls are TRBV5-1 and TRBJ2-5; D not resolved. V was cut by 4 bases and J by 2 bases, with 9 bases left in between. The length of the CDR3 is 13 residues. From germline, CDR1 is SGHRS and CDR2 YFSETQ. Here the CDR3 DNA reads TGCGCCAGCAGCCTCCTCCGGCAAGAGACCCAGTACTTC. Its protein is CASSLLRQETQYF. The full variable domain, rest sourced from reference TRBV5-1 and TRBJ2-5, is KAGVTQTPRYLIKTRGQQVTLSCSPISGHRSVSWYQQTPGQGLQFLFEYFSETQRNKGNFPGRFSGRQFSNSRSEMNVSTLELGDSALYLCASSLLRQETQYFGPGTRLLVL.

The rearrangement joins TRBV18 to TRBJ1-6; D remains ambiguous. This CDR3 has 15 amino acids. Germline V gives CDR1 KGHSH, CDR2 LQKENI. The germline V and J ends were trimmed by 2 bases and 8 bases, with 13 bases remaining between them. The CDR3 coding sequence is TGTGCCAGCTCACCAAATGAGGCCGGGTATTCACCCCTCCACTTT. Translated, it gives CASSPNEAGYSPLHF.

Here the CDR3 DNA reads TGCGCCAGCAGCCAAGTAGCGGGGCGTCTCTACGAGCAGTACTTC. Encoded protein: CASSQVAGRLYEQYF. The chain has TRBV4-3 and TRBJ2-7; 8 bases are shared with TRBD2. V shed 1 base and J 3 bases; nucleotides not matched to a gene: 5. The CDR3 totals 15 residues. CDR1 LGHNA and CDR2 YSLEER come from the germline V gene.

The chain carries TRBV5-1 and TRBJ2-1, with D uncertain. Germline V gene data show CDR1 as SGHRS and CDR2 as YFSETQ. This CDR3 is 14 amino acids long. The V end was cut by 0 bases, the J end by 5 bases, with 9 bases between. In nucleotides, the CDR3 is TGCGCCAGCAGCTTGGACTCACAGAACAATGAGCAGTTCTTC. It translates to CASSLDSQNNEQFF.

V and J are TRBV11-2 and TRBJ2-7, with D possibly matching TRBD2 (7 bases). Germline CDR1 is SGHAT and CDR2 is FQNNGV. V lost 5 bases and J lost 6, with 23 bases in between. This CDR3 has 16 residues. The CDR3: CASSPQGGGWGGEQYF. CDR3 in DNA: TGTGCCAGCAGCCCTCAAGGGGGGGGATGGGGCGGCGAGCAGTACTTC. The full variable domain, completed using reference TRBV11-2 and TRBJ2-7, is EAGVAQSPRYKIIEKRQSVAFWCNPISGHATLYWYQQILGQGPKLLIQFQNNGVVDDSQLPKDRFSAERLKGVDSTLKIQPAKLEDSAVYLCASSPQGGGWGGEQYFGPGTRLTVT.

The chain links TRBV19 to TRBJ1-3, with TRBD1 matching over 10 bases. Germline CDR1 is LNHDA and CDR2 is SQIVND (reference sequence). There are 18 residues in the CDR3. V shed 5 bases and J 0 bases; nucleotides not matched to a gene: 10. In DNA form, the CDR3 reads TGTGCCAGTAGTTTTGTGCCGGGACAGGGGTACTCTGGAAACACCATATATTTT. Amino acid sequence: CASSFVPGQGYSGNTIYF.

This clone was seen more than once but under ten times. This rearrangement joins TRBV10-1 to TRBJ2-7, with D perhaps matching TRBD1 (5 bases). Germline CDR1 and CDR2: WNHNN and SYGVQD (reference sequence). V shed 2 bases and J shed 0 bases, with 14 bases lying between them. This CDR3 has 16 residues. In DNA, the CDR3 is TGCGCCAGCAGTGAGCGAGAGGACACGAGCTCCTACGAGCAGTACTTC. Amino acid sequence: CASSEREDTSSYEQYF.

The J gene is TRBJ2-7, the V gene TRBV28; D perhaps matches TRBD2 (5 bases). V was cut by 2 bases and J by 9 bases, with 8 bases left in between. Germline CDR1 is MDHEN and CDR2 is SYDVKM. The CDR3 is made up of 11 amino acids. The CDR3 protein is CASSLGGLQYF. As DNA, the CDR3 is TGTGCCAGCAGTTTAGGTGGACTGCAGTACTTC.

This chain joins TRBV5-5 and TRBJ1-2; 7 bases map to TRBD1. With V trimmed by 0 bases and J by 4 bases, 3 bases remained unmatched. From germline, CDR1 is SGHKS and CDR2 YYEKEE (reference sequence). The CDR3 extends over 14 amino acids. In nucleotides, the CDR3 is TGTGCCAGCAGCTTGGTCTGGGACAGCTATGGCTACACCTTC. Residues: CASSLVWDSYGYTF.

The CDR3 sequence is CASSEVLQGARGYTF. The DNA for the CDR3 is TGTGCCAGCAGTGAAGTACTACAGGGGGCGCGGGGCTACACCTTC. This chain links TRBV6-1 with TRBJ1-2, with 9 positions matching TRBD1. Losses at the gene ends were 1 base for V and 8 bases for J; bases not matched to a gene: 8. The germline V gene has CDR1 MNHNS and CDR2 SASEGT. The CDR3 contains 15 residues.

The rearrangement links TRBV7-3 to TRBJ2-1; 9 bases line up with TRBD2. V shed 4 bases, J shed 1 base, and the junction held 5 bases outside the gene matches. The CDR3 is 16 amino acids. Germline CDR1 is SGHTA and CDR2 is FQGTGA. CDR3: CASSCYLAGSYNEQFF. The DNA of the CDR3 is TGTGCCAGCAGCTGCTACCTAGCGGGATCCTACAATGAGCAGTTCTTC.